The 3 T cell receptor beta chains presented below share a single source sample, sequenced in a study of follicular helper T cells after annual influenza vaccination. Profiling relied on immunoSEQ multiplex PCR, and the TCRdb table lists in-frame clones only, not all of them. Found here are over 2,000 clones, approximately 75% of them singletons; the top ten hold approximately 7.6%. Specified time point: 2015-2016 season, pre-vaccination. Sequencing was performed on CXCR5+ CD38+ circulating T follicular helper cells from blood, taken on the day of influenza vaccination. Subset in this sample: circulating Tfh, non-naive CD4+CXCR5+PD-1+ (ICOS+CD38+ or ICOS-CD38-). The receptors here all came from an adult who received the influenza vaccine.

The chain links TRBV28 to TRBJ1-2; D may be TRBD1 (5 bases). The V gene lost 6 bases and the J gene lost 2 bases, with 13 bases spanning the gap. The CDR3 loop spans 14 amino acids. Germline V lookup: CDR1 MDHEN, CDR2 SYDVKM. This chain's CDR3 is CASSPSAGNYGYTF. The DNA of the CDR3 is TGTGCCAGCAGCCCTTCGGCAGGGAACTATGGCTACACCTTC.

The rearrangement links TRBV2 to TRBJ2-3, with a tentative D call TRBD2 (6 bases). Trimming took 6 bases from V and 2 from J, leaving 15 bases between them. Looked up from germline, CDR1 is SNHLY and CDR2 is FYNNEI. The CDR3 is 15 amino acids. CDR3 sequence: CASRYQGLITDTQYF. As DNA, the CDR3 is TGTGCCAGCAGGTATCAGGGACTTATCACAGATACGCAGTATTTT.

This clone was seen a handful of times. The genes are TRBV4-2 and TRBJ2-7; D remains unclear. V was trimmed by 0 bases and J by 6 bases, leaving 15 bases between them. The CDR3 length is 15 residues. Germline V gene lookup returns CDR1 LGHNA and CDR2 YNFKEQ. CDR3 sequence reads: CASSQESLVIAEQYF. As DNA, the CDR3 is TGTGCCAGCAGCCAAGAGAGTCTAGTGATAGCCGAGCAGTACTTC.